Below, 8 T cell receptor beta chains from the same sample are listed, as sequenced in a study of vaccination and CD4 T cells after COVID-19. Via MiXCR, TCRdb re-called the PCR reads, giving one row per CDR3 protein. The sample contains 15,000 to 20,000 distinct CDR3 sequences, about 62% of which appear only once. Sequencing was performed on CD4+ T cells from blood, taken before SARS-CoV-2 vaccination. The receptors originated from a human donor who had recovered from COVID-19.

This chain joins TRBV28 and TRBJ2-7; D remains unclear. The CDR3 runs 12 residues. V lost 5 bases and J 3 bases, leaving 8 bases between the germline ends. Germline CDR1 MDHEN, CDR2 SYDVKM. In nucleotides, the CDR3 is TGTGCCAGCAGTCCCATTGTCTACGAGCAGTACTTC. Its protein is CASSPIVYEQYF.

V gene TRBV7-6 combines with J gene TRBJ1-4, with 10 bases identical to TRBD1. J gave up 7 bases and V 5 bases, and 4 bases lay outside the gene matches. The germline V gene encodes CDR1 SGHVS and CDR2 FNYEAQ. The CDR3 totals 14 residues. Here the CDR3 reads CASSQDRGGEKLFF. For the CDR3, the DNA is TGTGCCAGCAGCCAGGACAGGGGGGGTGAAAAACTGTTTTTT.

The chain recombines TRBV23-1 with TRBJ1-6; D is possibly TRBD1 (5 bases). TRBV23-1 is given ORF status, its function remaining uncertain. V lost 0 bases and J 2 bases, leaving 11 bases between the germline ends. CDR3 length equals 17 residues. The CDR3 DNA reads TGCGCCAGCAGTCAATCGATCAGGGTTCCCTATAATTCACCCCTCCACTTT. Amino acid sequence: CASSQSIRVPYNSPLHF.

The chain recombines TRBV18 with TRBJ2-7; the match to TRBD2 covers 10 bases. The germline gives CDR1 KGHSH, CDR2 LQKENI. V shed 5 bases and J 7 bases; nucleotides not matched to a gene: 8. The CDR3 is 14 amino acids. The CDR3 loop is CASSEREGLGEQYF. In nucleotides, the CDR3 is TGTGCCAGCTCAGAGCGGGAGGGCCTGGGGGAGCAGTACTTC.

The rearrangement joins TRBV28 to TRBJ2-7; D tentatively reads TRBD1 or TRBD2 (5 bases each). The germline V gene has CDR1 MDHEN and CDR2 SYDVKM. Between the trimmed V and J ends, which lost 3 bases and 3 bases, there was a span of 9 bases. CDR3 size: 13 residues. As DNA, the CDR3 is TGTGCCAGCAGTTTTCGGGACCGCTACGAGCAGTACTTC. Its protein product is CASSFRDRYEQYF.

The chain is built from TRBV12-3 or TRBV12-4 and TRBJ2-5; D uncertain. CDR3 length equals 11 residues. V was pared by 6 bases and J by 5 bases, with 7 bases between. This chain's CDR3 is CASSPGETQYF. In DNA form, the CDR3 reads TGTGCCAGCAGCCCCGGGGAGACCCAGTACTTC.

J is TRBJ1-1 and V is TRBV15, with D unclear. Trimming removed 0 bases at V and 1 base at J, with 9 bases between. CDR3 length equals 15 residues. Germline V lookup: CDR1 LNHNV, CDR2 YYDKDF (reference sequence). The CDR3 protein is CATSREIMGNTEAFF. In DNA form, the CDR3 reads TGTGCCACCAGCAGAGAGATAATGGGGAACACTGAAGCTTTCTTT. Variable domain in full (rest from reference TRBV15 and TRBJ1-1): DAMVIQNPRYQVTQFGKPVTLSCSQTLNHNVMYWYQQKSSQAPKLLFHYYDKDFNNEADTPDNFQSRRPNTSFCFLDIRSPGLGDTAMYLCATSREIMGNTEAFFGQGTRLTVV.

The chain combines TRBV5-1 with TRBJ2-7, with 8 bases matching TRBD1. With 3 bases clipped from V and 6 bases from J, the junction kept 11 bases outside the gene matches. Germline assignment: CDR1 SGHRS and CDR2 YFSETQ. CDR3 length: 15 amino acids. This CDR3 is CASSSIPGQALEQYF. As DNA, the CDR3 is TGCGCCAGCAGCTCTATCCCGGGACAGGCTCTCGAGCAGTACTTC. The full variable domain, with the rest looked up from reference TRBV5-1 and TRBJ2-7, is KAGVTQTPRYLIKTRGQQVTLSCSPISGHRSVSWYQQTPGQGLQFLFEYFSETQRNKGNFPGRFSGRQFSNSRSEMNVSTLELGDSALYLCASSSIPGQALEQYFGPGTRLTVT.